What follows are 26 T cell receptor beta chains derived from one specimen sequenced in a study of blood T cell repertoires in COVID-19. The table came from immunoSEQ multiplex PCR; TCRdb's copy has only in-frame clones and leaves some out. This sample yields 200,000 to 250,000 clones, of which 88% are seen a single time; around 2.9% belongs to the top ten. The sample taken for sequencing was peripheral blood. Every receptor here comes from a woman aged 60-75 years with acute or convalescent COVID-19.

The J gene is TRBJ1-4, the V gene TRBV5-1; TRBD1 might be the D (6 bases). This CDR3 is 15 amino acids long. Germline lookup yields CDR1 SGHRS and CDR2 YFSETQ. Trimming removed 5 bases from V and 0 bases from J, with 11 bases in between. CDR3: CASRRTVTTNEKLFF. CDR3 DNA sequence: TGCGCCAGCAGGCGGACAGTAACAACTAATGAAAAACTGTTTTTT.

The chain joins TRBV28 to TRBJ1-4, with D tentatively TRBD1 (6 bases). Germline V gene lookup returns CDR1 MDHEN and CDR2 SYDVKM. This CDR3 comprises 17 residues. Trimming removed 0 bases at V and 6 bases at J, with 17 bases between. The CDR3 is CASSLWGAGRGHEKLFF. CDR3 in DNA: TGTGCCAGCAGTTTATGGGGGGCTGGGAGGGGTCATGAAAAACTGTTTTTT.

The chain couples TRBV18 to TRBJ1-1; D uncertain. The ends were cut back, 0 bases at V and 2 bases at J, with 13 bases in the middle. The germline V gene has CDR1 KGHSH and CDR2 LQKENI. The CDR3 loop spans 16 amino acids. The CDR3 is CASSPPGGLFNTEAFF. CDR3 nucleotides: TGTGCCAGCTCACCACCGGGAGGGCTCTTTAACACTGAAGCTTTCTTT.

In its sample, this clone was seen a few times. The chain employs TRBV19 and TRBJ2-3, with 11 bases matching TRBD2. CDR1 and CDR2 (germline): LNHDA, SQIVND (reference sequence). V lost 5 bases, J lost 6 bases, and 7 bases stayed unmatched. There are 15 residues in the CDR3. The CDR3 nucleotides are TGTGCCAGTAGTTTTGCTAGCGGGGGGTTGGATACGCAGTATTTT. It is translated as CASSFASGGLDTQYF.

The chain uses TRBV11-3 and TRBJ1-1; maybe TRBD1 (5 bases). Germline CDR1 reads SGHNT; CDR2 reads YENEEA. Between the trimmed V and J ends, which lost 0 bases and 7 bases, there was a span of 6 bases. The CDR3 totals 12 residues. The CDR3 DNA sequence: TGTGCCAGCAGCTTAGATCAGGGTGAAGCTTTCTTT. Protein product: CASSLDQGEAFF.

The V call is TRBV7-2, the J call TRBJ2-1; a weak D match, TRBD2 (7 bases). Germline V gene lookup returns CDR1 SGHTA and CDR2 FQGNSA. This CDR3 has 16 residues. Trimming pared 2 bases from V and 3 bases from J, leaving 14 bases between. CDR3 DNA: TGTGCCAGCAGCTTAATGGGCGGGGGCGTCTACAATGAGCAGTTCTTC. This translates into CASSLMGGGVYNEQFF.

This chain uses TRBV2 with TRBJ1-1; D is unresolved. Germline CDR1 reads SNHLY; CDR2 reads FYNNEI. This CDR3 comprises 12 residues. V gave up 10 bases and J gave up 5 bases, with 14 bases separating them. The CDR3, as DNA: TGTGCCACCGGGGAGGCCGGAACTGAAGCTTTCTTT. Residues: CATGEAGTEAFF.

The chain joins TRBV27 to TRBJ1-5; 9 bases line up with TRBD1. This CDR3 has 14 residues. Germline loops: CDR1 MNHEY, CDR2 SMNVEV (reference sequence). V was clipped by 4 bases and J by 6 bases; unmatched bases: 4. DNA of the CDR3: TGTGCCAGCAGTTCGACAGGGGGTGGTCAGCCCCAGCATTTT. Its protein product is CASSSTGGGQPQHF.

This clone was recorded at least ten times. The rearrangement joins TRBV5-6 to TRBJ1-5; perhaps TRBD1 as D (6 bases). V gave up 1 base and J gave up 3 bases, with 8 bases separating them. CDR3 length equals 14 residues. Germline CDR1 is SGHDT and CDR2 is YYEEEE. CDR3 amino acids: CASSLTGNNQPQHF. CDR3 nucleotide sequence: TGTGCCAGCAGCTTGACAGGGAACAATCAGCCCCAGCATTTT.

V gene TRBV9 combines with J gene TRBJ1-2; 7 bases agree with TRBD1. The germline CDR1 and CDR2 sequences are SGDLS and YYNGEE. The CDR3 is made up of 13 amino acids. J gave up 4 bases and V 5 bases, and 5 bases lay outside the gene matches. CDR3 nucleotides: TGTGCCAGCAGTGATAGGACAGGCTATGGCTACACCTTC. Amino acid sequence: CASSDRTGYGYTF. Together with reference TRBV9 and TRBJ1-2, the CDR3 gives the full variable domain: DSGVTQTPKHLITATGQRVTLRCSPRSGDLSVYWYQQSLDQGLQFLIQYYNGEERAKGNILERFSAQQFPDLHSELNLSSLELGDSALYFCASSDRTGYGYTFGSGTRLTVV.

The genes are TRBV30 and TRBJ1-2; D is unclear. CDR1 GTSNPN and CDR2 SVGIG come from the germline V gene (reference sequence). V lost 1 base to trimming and J lost 1 base, with 10 bases between them. This CDR3 has 14 residues. The CDR3 region is CAWSGQNFNYGYTF. The DNA for the CDR3 is TGTGCCTGGAGTGGGCAGAATTTTAACTATGGCTACACCTTC.

This chain joins TRBV7-3 and TRBJ2-7; 9 nucleotides align to TRBD1. The length of the CDR3 is 15 residues. Germline-derived CDR1 and CDR2 are SGHTA and FQGTGA. V lost 5 bases, J lost 9 bases, and 14 bases stayed unmatched. The CDR3 protein is CASSPTGTGLPGQYF. The CDR3 coding sequence is TGTGCCAGCAGCCCGACCGGGACAGGGCTCCCGGGGCAGTACTTC.

The chain employs TRBV5-1 and TRBJ1-2, with D perhaps matching TRBD1 (5 bases). Germline CDR1 reads SGHRS; CDR2 reads YFSETQ. With 0 bases removed from V and 0 bases from J, the gap between germline ends came to 9 bases. This CDR3 has 15 residues. Here the CDR3 reads CASSLDSTANYGYTF. For the CDR3, the DNA is TGCGCCAGCAGCTTGGACTCGACAGCTAACTATGGCTACACCTTC.

The genes are TRBV6-1 and TRBJ1-5; 9 nucleotides match TRBD1. Germline CDR1 and CDR2: MNHNS and SASEGT. The CDR3 length is 15 residues. V shed 2 bases, J shed 4 bases, and the junction held 3 bases outside the gene matches. CDR3: CASSEYGTGNQPQHF. The CDR3 coding sequence is TGTGCCAGCAGTGAATATGGGACAGGGAATCAGCCCCAGCATTTT.

The rearrangement uses TRBV3-1 (or the pseudogene TRBV3-2) and TRBJ2-1; D is ambiguous. V was clipped by 3 bases and J by 4 bases, with 10 bases between them. Germline CDR1 LGHDT, CDR2 YNNKEL (reference sequence). The CDR3 is 14 residues long. CDR3 amino acids: CASSQWYSYNEQFF. The CDR3 DNA sequence: TGTGCCAGCAGCCAGTGGTACAGTTACAATGAGCAGTTCTTC.

The chain links TRBV19 to TRBJ1-5; no definite D call. Germline CDR1 reads LNHDA; CDR2 reads SQIVND (reference sequence). The CDR3 extends over 15 amino acids. V was clipped by 0 bases and J by 1 base, with 7 bases between them. The CDR3 bases are TGTGCCAGTAGTATAGAGCGGGGAAGCAATCAGCCCCAGCATTTT. Its protein product is CASSIERGSNQPQHF.

This clone was picked up a small number of times. V is TRBV7-6 and J is TRBJ1-2; no definite D call. Trimming removed 1 base at V and 4 bases at J, with 10 bases between. From germline, CDR1 is SGHVS and CDR2 FNYEAQ. CDR3 size: 14 residues. Here the CDR3 DNA reads TGTGCCAGCAGCTTAGATACACGGGGCTATGGCTACACCTTC. Translating it yields CASSLDTRGYGYTF.

The rearrangement links TRBV7-2 to TRBJ2-7; D uncertain. Germline V CDR1 and CDR2: SGHTA, FQGNSA. CDR3 length equals 14 residues. With 3 bases removed from V and 0 bases from J, the gap between germline ends came to 9 bases. The CDR3 loop reads CASSFQALSYEQYF. The CDR3 DNA is TGTGCCAGCAGCTTCCAGGCCCTCTCCTACGAGCAGTACTTC.

The chain joins TRBV24-1 to TRBJ2-1; 7 positions match TRBD1. V lost 9 bases and J lost 5; bases outside the gene matches: 9. Germline CDR1 is KGHDR and CDR2 is SFDVKD. The CDR3 contains 14 residues. Here the CDR3 DNA reads TGTGCCACCGATTCAGGGGGTCTGGACAATGAGCAGTTCTTC. Translating gives CATDSGGLDNEQFF.

The chain is built from TRBV28 and TRBJ2-1, with a possible D match to TRBD2 (5 bases). The CDR3 loop spans 13 amino acids. The germline V and J ends were trimmed by 6 bases and 9 bases, with 15 bases remaining between them. CDR1 and CDR2 (germline): MDHEN, SYDVKM. The DNA of the CDR3 is TGTGCCAGCAGCCCACTCGAGGGAAGTGAGCAGTTCTTC. This encodes CASSPLEGSEQFF.

This rearrangement joins TRBV3-1 (or the pseudogene TRBV3-2) to TRBJ1-1, with D possibly matching TRBD1 (5 bases). There are 16 residues in the CDR3. V was cut by 0 bases and J by 3 bases, with 14 bases left in between. The germline CDR1 and CDR2 sequences are LGHDT and YNNKEL (reference sequence). The CDR3 DNA reads TGTGCCAGCAGCCAAGAAGGTTGGGGGAGGGACACTGAAGCTTTCTTT. It translates to CASSQEGWGRDTEAFF.

The chain carries TRBV28 and TRBJ1-6; D might be TRBD1 (6 bases). The CDR3 sequence is 13 residues long. CDR1 is MDHEN, CDR2 SYDVKM, per germline. Trimming took 7 bases from V and 8 from J, leaving 12 bases between them. The CDR3 DNA reads as TGTGCCAGCAAGCAGGGGCAGGATTCACCCCTCCACTTT. Its translation is CASKQGQDSPLHF. The variable domain in full, completed from reference TRBV28 and TRBJ1-6, reads DVKVTQSSRYLVKRTGEKVFLECVQDMDHENMFWYRQDPGLGLRLIYFSYDVKMKEKGDIPEGYSVSREKKERFSLILESASTNQTSMYLCASKQGQDSPLHFGNGTRLTVT.

The chain has TRBV18 and TRBJ2-1, with D tentatively TRBD1 (5 bases). Germline-derived CDR1 and CDR2 are KGHSH and LQKENI. The CDR3 has 15 residues. V lost 2 bases to trimming and J lost 3 bases, with 11 bases between them. CDR3 in amino acids: CASSPFWGYYNEQFF. In DNA, the CDR3 is TGTGCCAGCTCACCATTCTGGGGCTACTACAATGAGCAGTTCTTC.

J is TRBJ2-5 and V is TRBV30, with D tentatively TRBD2 (5 bases). CDR1 GTSNPN and CDR2 SVGIG come from the germline V gene (reference sequence). V shed 1 base and J shed 1 base, with 10 bases lying between them. The CDR3 spans 14 residues. The chain's CDR3 is CAWSGERSQETQYF. The CDR3 nucleotides read TGTGCCTGGAGTGGGGAGCGGTCCCAAGAGACCCAGTACTTC.

J is TRBJ2-5 and V is TRBV19; perhaps TRBD1 as D (6 bases). Germline CDR1 LNHDA, CDR2 SQIVND (reference sequence). The CDR3 consists of 15 residues. Trimming removed 5 bases at V and 1 base at J, with 14 bases between. For the CDR3, the DNA is TGTGCCAGTAGTTCGACTGGACAGCCCCAAGAGACCCAGTACTTC. This encodes CASSSTGQPQETQYF.

This rearrangement joins TRBV7-9 to TRBJ1-1; D is uncertain. There are 15 residues in the CDR3. Germline CDR1 and CDR2: SEHNR and FQNEAQ (reference sequence). The ends were cut back, 2 bases at V and 4 bases at J, with 14 bases in the middle. CDR3 nucleotides: TGTGCCAGCAGCTTATTTCTCTCGGCGGGCACTGAAGCTTTCTTT. It is translated as CASSLFLSAGTEAFF. The full variable domain, with the rest looked up from reference TRBV7-9 and TRBJ1-1, is DTGVSQNPRHKITKRGQNVTFRCDPISEHNRLYWYRQTLGQGPEFLTYFQNEAQLEKSRLLSDRFSAERPKGSFSTLEIQRTEQGDSAMYLCASSLFLSAGTEAFFGQGTRLTVV.